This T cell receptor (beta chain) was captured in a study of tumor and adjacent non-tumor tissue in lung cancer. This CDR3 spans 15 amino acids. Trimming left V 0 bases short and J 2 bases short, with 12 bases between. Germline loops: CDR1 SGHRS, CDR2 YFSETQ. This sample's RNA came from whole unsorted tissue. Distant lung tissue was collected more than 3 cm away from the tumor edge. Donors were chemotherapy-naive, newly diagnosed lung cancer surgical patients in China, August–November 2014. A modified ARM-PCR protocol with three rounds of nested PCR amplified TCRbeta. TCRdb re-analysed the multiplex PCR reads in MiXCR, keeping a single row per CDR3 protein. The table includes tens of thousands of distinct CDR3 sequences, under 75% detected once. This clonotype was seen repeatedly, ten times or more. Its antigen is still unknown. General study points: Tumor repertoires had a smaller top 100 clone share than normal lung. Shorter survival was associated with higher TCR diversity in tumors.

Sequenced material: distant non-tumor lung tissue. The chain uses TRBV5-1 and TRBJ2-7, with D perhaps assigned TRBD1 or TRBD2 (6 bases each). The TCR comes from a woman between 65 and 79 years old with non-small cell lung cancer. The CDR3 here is CASSLEMGGTYEQYF. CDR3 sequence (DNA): TGCGCCAGCAGCTTGGAAATGGGGGGCACCTACGAGCAGTACTTC.